This note documents a single T cell receptor beta chain sequence. Per the original data handling: Estimates of nucleated cell counts were drawn from the amplification of reference gene primers. Here immunoSEQ multiplex PCR was the method, and the copy in TCRdb shows in-frame clones only, minus some. V and J calls and clone size follow that table, whereas D and trimming were derived from the DNA. The sample holds 88,000 or so clones, about 86% seen once. The data are from a study of blood T cell repertoires in COVID-19. Overall study context: From the United States, Italy and Spain came samples of acute and convalescent COVID-19. The cDNA or gDNA used as material had been derived from T cells, B-cell-depleted T cells, or PBMCs.

Germline CDR1 reads SGDLS; CDR2 reads YYNGEE. The CDR3 consists of 18 residues. Trimming removed 4 bases from V and 0 bases from J; junction bases left unmatched: 9. The sample was peripheral blood. The receptor's source is a man aged 55 to 70 with acute or convalescent COVID-19. The chain combines TRBV9 with TRBJ2-1, with 11 bases fitting TRBD2. The CDR3 region has the DNA TGTGCCAGCAGCCCGGGACTAGCGGAGTTGGGCTCCTACAATGAGCAGTTCTTC. The encoded protein is CASSPGLAELGSYNEQFF.